These T cell receptor beta chains were read from a single sample in a study of T cell responses to AZD1222 COVID-19 vaccine. The method was immunoSEQ multiplex PCR; TCRdb's version includes in-frame clones alone and lacks a portion of them. The profile shows approximately 150,000 clones, 94% of them singletons. Specimen: peripheral blood, collected on day 0 of AZD1222 vaccination. The receptors were sampled from an adult in good health. The CDR3 runs from the conserved cysteine through the conserved F or W. A D gene is named only where the DNA matches it firmly. Only part of the rows carry a size: once, few, many, or a class if the clone is expanded.

>13|TRBJ2-1|.|.|TRBV11-2
CASSLGGDNEQFF
TGTGCCAGCAGTTTGGGAGGAGACAATGAGCAGTTCTTC
>16|TRBJ1-5|TRBD1|.|TRBV18
CASSGPRSGGNQPQHF
TGTGCCAGCTCAGGCCCCCGATCAGGGGGAAATCAGCCCCAGCATTTT
>16|TRBJ1-4|TRBD1|.|TRBV9
CASSVGGTGRKEKLFF
TGTGCCAGCAGCGTAGGAGGGACAGGGAGGAAGGAAAAACTGTTTTTT
>16|TRBJ2-5|TRBD2|.|TRBV3-1/TRBV3-2
CASSQATSGVGETQYF
TGTGCCAGCAGCCAAGCTACTAGCGGGGTAGGGGAGACCCAGTACTTC
>18|TRBJ2-1|.|.|TRBV3-1/TRBV3-2
CASSPKSRPALRVREQFF
TGTGCCAGCAGCCCCAAGTCGCGCCCGGCCCTCAGAGTACGTGAGCAGTTCTTC
>19|TRBJ2-3|.|.|TRBV30
CASQPGGQGPAPGTDTQYF
TGTGCCTCCCAACCCGGAGGACAAGGCCCAGCTCCTGGCACAGATACGCAGTATTTT
>12|TRBJ2-5|TRBD2|.|TRBV29-1
CSTRGVVETQYF
TGCAGCACCCGGGGGGTCGTGGAGACCCAGTACTTC
>14|TRBJ1-4|.|.|TRBV7-2
CASSLDGGNEKLFF
TGTGCCAGCAGCCTCGACGGTGGTAATGAAAAACTGTTTTTT
>16|TRBJ2-2|.|.|TRBV5-4
CASSPRQSANTGELFF
TGTGCCAGCAGCCCCCGACAGAGCGCGAACACCGGGGAGCTGTTTTTT
>15|TRBJ2-1|.|.|TRBV6-5
CASSYSGSQADEQFF
TGTGCCAGCAGTTACTCGGGGAGCCAAGCAGATGAGCAGTTCTTC
>16|TRBJ1-1|.|.|TRBV7-2
CASSLGAPGRNTEAFF
TGTGCCAGCAGCCTAGGGGCACCAGGAAGAAACACTGAAGCTTTCTTT
>11|TRBJ1-1|.|few|TRBV6-1
CASSEGLTAFF
TGTGCCAGCAGTGAAGGATTGACAGCTTTCTTT
>12|TRBJ1-1|.|.|TRBV19
CASGLGNTEAFF
TGTGCCAGTGGACTGGGGAACACTGAAGCTTTCTTT
>14|TRBJ2-3|.|once|TRBV19
CASSLLAGTDTQYF
TGTGCCAGTAGTTTGTTAGCGGGCACAGATACGCAGTATTTT
>15|TRBJ1-5|TRBD1|once|TRBV28
CASSSVQGVSQPQHF
TGTGCCAGCAGTTCAGTACAGGGGGTAAGTCAGCCCCAGCATTTT
>12|TRBJ1-4|.|.|TRBV18
CASSPDGEKLFF
TGTGCCAGCTCACCGGACGGTGAAAAACTGTTTTTT
>15|TRBJ1-5|TRBD1|.|TRBV19
CASSILGQGNQPQHF
TGTGCCAGTAGTATCTTGGGACAGGGGAATCAGCCCCAGCATTTT
>14|TRBJ1-2|.|.|TRBV5-1
CASSLDRISYGYTF
TGCGCCAGCAGCTTGGACAGGATTAGCTATGGCTACACCTTC
>13|TRBJ2-1|.|.|TRBV10-1
CASSLEPGDNQFF
TGCGCCAGCAGTCTCGAGCCCGGCGATAATCAGTTCTTC
>18|TRBJ1-6|.|.|TRBV12-2
CASRLLPRTDGGGSPLHF
TGTGCAAGTCGCTTACTCCCCCGGACGGACGGGGGAGGATCACCCCTCCACTTT
>15|TRBJ1-2|.|once|TRBV25-1
CASSALLQGTYGYTF
TGTGCCAGCAGTGCTTTACTTCAGGGGACCTATGGCTACACCTTC
>17|TRBJ1-1|TRBD1|.|TRBV7-6
CASSPEGVRTGPVEAFF
TGTGCCAGCAGTCCTGAGGGTGTTCGGACAGGGCCCGTTGAAGCTTTCTTT
>16|TRBJ2-1|.|.|TRBV19
CASSPAPDDLYNEQFF
TGTGCCAGTAGTCCCGCCCCAGACGACCTCTACAATGAGCAGTTCTTC
>14|TRBJ2-1|.|.|TRBV18
CASSPQRGDNEQFF
TGTGCCAGCTCACCACAACGAGGGGACAATGAGCAGTTCTTC
>13|TRBJ1-1|.|.|TRBV30
CAWSRQQNTEAFF
TGTGCCTGGAGTCGACAGCAGAACACTGAAGCTTTCTTT
>13|TRBJ2-1|.|.|TRBV7-2
CASSLGLLNEQFF
TGTGCCAGCAGCTTAGGACTCCTCAATGAGCAGTTCTTC
>13|TRBJ1-4|.|.|TRBV9
CASSRLLGEKLFF
TGTGCCAGCAGCCGACTTTTAGGGGAAAAACTGTTTTTT
>21|TRBJ2-4|TRBD2|.|TRBV24-1
CATSDLHMGLAGVGAKNIQYF
TGTGCCACCAGTGATTTGCATATGGGACTAGCGGGGGTCGGGGCCAAAAACATTCAGTACTTC
>14|TRBJ1-2|.|.|TRBV7-9
CASTHGAPNYGYTF
TGTGCCAGCACCCACGGGGCTCCTAACTATGGCTACACCTTC
>11|TRBJ1-6|.|.|TRBV5-6
CASSLFGTGSF
.
>15|TRBJ2-2|.|.|TRBV5-1
CASSTQTPNTGELFF
TGCGCCAGCAGCACCCAGACACCTAACACCGGGGAGCTGTTTTTT
>13|TRBJ2-1|.|.|TRBV5-4
CASSLRSGNEQFF
TGTGCCAGCAGCCTTAGGTCGGGTAATGAGCAGTTCTTC
>13|TRBJ1-1|.|.|TRBV19
CASSWMGNTEAFF
TGTGCCAGTAGTTGGATGGGGAACACTGAAGCTTTCTTT
>14|TRBJ2-1|.|.|TRBV5-4
CASSLERGSDEQFF
TGTGCCAGCAGCTTGGAACGGGGTAGCGATGAGCAGTTCTTC
>15|TRBJ1-1|TRBD1|few|TRBV7-9
CASSLASAGGSEAFF
TGTGCCAGCAGCTTAGCGAGTGCAGGGGGTTCCGAAGCTTTCTTT
>16|TRBJ2-2|TRBD2|.|TRBV2
CASSESSSGNTGELFF
TGTGCCAGCAGTGAAAGCTCTAGCGGGAACACCGGGGAGCTGTTTTTT
>14|TRBJ2-5|.|.|TRBV25-1
CASSDQGPQETQYF
TGTGCCAGCAGTGATCAGGGCCCACAAGAGACCCAGTACTTC
>14|TRBJ2-5|.|.|TRBV7-2
CASSQAGTAETQYF
TGTGCCAGCAGCCAAGCGGGGACAGCGGAGACCCAGTACTTC